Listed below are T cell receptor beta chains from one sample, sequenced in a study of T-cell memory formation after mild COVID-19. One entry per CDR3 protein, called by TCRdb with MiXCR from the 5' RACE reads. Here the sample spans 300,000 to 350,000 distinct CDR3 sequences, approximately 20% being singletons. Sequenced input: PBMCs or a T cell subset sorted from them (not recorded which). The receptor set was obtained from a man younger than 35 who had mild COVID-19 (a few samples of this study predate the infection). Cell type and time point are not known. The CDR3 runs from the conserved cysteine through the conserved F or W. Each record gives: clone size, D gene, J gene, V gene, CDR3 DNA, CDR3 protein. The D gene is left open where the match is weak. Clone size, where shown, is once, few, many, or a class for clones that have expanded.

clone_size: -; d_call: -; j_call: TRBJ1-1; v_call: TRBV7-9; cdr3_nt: TGTGCCAGCAGCTTCTCAAGGGCGAACACTGAAGCTTTCTTT; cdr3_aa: CASSFSRANTEAFF
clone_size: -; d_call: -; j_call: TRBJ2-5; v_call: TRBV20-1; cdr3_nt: TGCAGTGCTCAGGCGCCGGGGCAAGAGACCCAGTACTTC; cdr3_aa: CSAQAPGQETQYF
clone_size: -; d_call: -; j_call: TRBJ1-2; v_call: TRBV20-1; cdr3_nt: TGCAGTGCCTCTACGGGCCCACGGCCCGTGAGGTATGGCTACACCTTC; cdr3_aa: CSASTGPRPVRYGYTF
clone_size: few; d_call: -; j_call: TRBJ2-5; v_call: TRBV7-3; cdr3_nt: TGTGCCAGCAGTCCCTTTGGGGTCCAAGAGACCCAGTACTTC; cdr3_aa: CASSPFGVQETQYF
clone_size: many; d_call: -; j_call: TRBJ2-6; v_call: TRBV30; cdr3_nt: TGTGCCTGGGGGCTTACCGGGGGGGCCAACGTCCTGACTTTC; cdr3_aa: CAWGLTGGANVLTF
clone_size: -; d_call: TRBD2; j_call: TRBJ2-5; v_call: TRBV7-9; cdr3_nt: TGTGCCAGCAGTACTAGCGGAACGTACCAAGAGACCCAGTACTTC; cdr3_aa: CASSTSGTYQETQYF
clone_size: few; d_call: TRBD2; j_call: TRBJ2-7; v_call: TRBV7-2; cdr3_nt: TGTGCCAGCAGCTCCGGGACTAGCGGGGGTCTCGACGAGCAGTACTTC; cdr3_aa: CASSSGTSGGLDEQYF
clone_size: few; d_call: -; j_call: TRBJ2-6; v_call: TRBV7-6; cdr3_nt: TGTGCCAGCAGCTTAGGGCCAGACGGGCTGACTTTC; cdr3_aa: CASSLGPDGLTF
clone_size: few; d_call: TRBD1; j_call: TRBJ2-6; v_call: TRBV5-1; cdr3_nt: TGCGCCAGCAGCTTGGGAGCGGACAGGGCGACTGGGGCCAACGTCCTGACTTTC; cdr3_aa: CASSLGADRATGANVLTF
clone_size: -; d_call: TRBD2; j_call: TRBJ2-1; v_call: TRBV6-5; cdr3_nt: TGTGCCAGCAGCCTCCAAGCGGGGGCCCCTAATGAGCAGTTCTTC; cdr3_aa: CASSLQAGAPNEQFF
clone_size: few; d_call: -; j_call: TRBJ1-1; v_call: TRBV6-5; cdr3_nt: TGTGCCAGCAGTTACCAGGGGATGAACACTGAAGCTTTCTTT; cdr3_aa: CASSYQGMNTEAFF
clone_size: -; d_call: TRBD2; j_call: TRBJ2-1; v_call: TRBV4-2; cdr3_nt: TGTGCCAGCAGCCAAGGGGCTAGCGGGGTGAGTGAGCAGTTCTTC; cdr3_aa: CASSQGASGVSEQFF
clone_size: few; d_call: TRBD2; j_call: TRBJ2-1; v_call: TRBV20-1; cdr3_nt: TGCAGTGCTAGAAACCCATCTAGCGGGGGGGCCTACAATGAGCAGTTCTTC; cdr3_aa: CSARNPSSGGAYNEQFF
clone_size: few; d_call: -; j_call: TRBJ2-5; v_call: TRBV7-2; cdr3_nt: TGTGCCAGCAGCTTTTCGGGGACCCAAGAGACCCAGTACTTC; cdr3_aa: CASSFSGTQETQYF
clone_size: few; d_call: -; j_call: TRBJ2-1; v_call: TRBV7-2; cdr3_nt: TGTGCCAGCGCCCTTGGAGGCTACAATGAGCAGTTCTTC; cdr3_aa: CASALGGYNEQFF
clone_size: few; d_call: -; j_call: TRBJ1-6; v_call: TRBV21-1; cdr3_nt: TGTGCCAGCAGGGTCCCGCGCGATGGCAATTCACCCCTCCACTTT; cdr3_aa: CASRVPRDGNSPLHF
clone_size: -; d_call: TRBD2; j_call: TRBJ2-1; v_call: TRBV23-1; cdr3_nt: TGCGCCAGCAGTCAACCGCTGGCGGGGGGTTCCTACAATGAGCAGTTCTTC; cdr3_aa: CASSQPLAGGSYNEQFF
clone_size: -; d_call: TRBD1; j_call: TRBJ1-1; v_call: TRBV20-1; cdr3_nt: TGCAGTGCTACCCGACAGGGGGTCTCTGAAGCTTTCTTT; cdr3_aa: CSATRQGVSEAFF
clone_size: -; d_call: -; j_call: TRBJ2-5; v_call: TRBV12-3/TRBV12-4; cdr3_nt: TGTGCCAGCAGTTTGTCCGGGCCTCCAGAGACCCAGTACTTC; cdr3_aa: CASSLSGPPETQYF
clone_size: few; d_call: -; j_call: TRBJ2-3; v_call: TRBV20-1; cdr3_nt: TGCAGTGCCACCGACGCCACAGATACGCAGTATTTT; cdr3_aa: CSATDATDTQYF
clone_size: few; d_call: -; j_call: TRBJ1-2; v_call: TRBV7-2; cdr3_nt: TGTGCCAGCAGCTTAGCAGGTAGCCTCTATGGCTACACCTTC; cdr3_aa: CASSLAGSLYGYTF
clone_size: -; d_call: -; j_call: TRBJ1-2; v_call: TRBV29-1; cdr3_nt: TGCAGCGTTGAAAAGAGGGGAGGAGACTATGGCTACACCTTC; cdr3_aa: CSVEKRGGDYGYTF
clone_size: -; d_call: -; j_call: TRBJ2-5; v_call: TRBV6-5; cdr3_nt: TGTGCCAGCAGTAATCGGGACACCCTTGGTAGAAAGACCCAGTACTTC; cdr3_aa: CASSNRDTLGRKTQYF
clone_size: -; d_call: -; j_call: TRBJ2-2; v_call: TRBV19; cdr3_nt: TGTGCCAGTAGCCGGAATAGAGCGAGCACCGGGGAGCTGTTTTTT; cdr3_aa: CASSRNRASTGELFF
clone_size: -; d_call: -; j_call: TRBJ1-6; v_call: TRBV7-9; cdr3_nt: TGTGCCAGCAGCCCCTCGACAGTGCCGGGTTCACCCCTCCACTTT; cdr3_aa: CASSPSTVPGSPLHF
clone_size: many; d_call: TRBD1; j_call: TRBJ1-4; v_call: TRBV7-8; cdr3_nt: TGTGCCAGCAGCCGTGACAGGGTTGAAAAACTGTTTTTT; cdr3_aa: CASSRDRVEKLFF
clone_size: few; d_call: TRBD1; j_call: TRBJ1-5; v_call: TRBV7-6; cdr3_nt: TGTGCCAGCAGCTACGACAGGGGGCCTTATCAGCCCCAGCATTTT; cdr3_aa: CASSYDRGPYQPQHF
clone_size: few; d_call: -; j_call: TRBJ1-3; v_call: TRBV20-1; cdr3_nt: TGCAGTGTCCCCGGGACTAGCTCTGGAAACACCATATATTTT; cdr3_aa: CSVPGTSSGNTIYF
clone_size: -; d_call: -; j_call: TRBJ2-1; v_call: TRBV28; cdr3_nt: TGTGCCAGCATCAATCCTCCGGGACAAGATTTGGATGAGCAGTTCTTC; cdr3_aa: CASINPPGQDLDEQFF
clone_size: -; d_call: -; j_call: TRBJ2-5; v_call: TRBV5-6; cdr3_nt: TGTGCCAGCAGCTACGGGGGAGCGGTGGAGACCCAGTACTTC; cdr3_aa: CASSYGGAVETQYF
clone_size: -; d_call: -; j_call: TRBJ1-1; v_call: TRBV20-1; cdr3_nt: TGCAGTGCCCCTCTGAATGACGCCGGCCTTTACGGGAAAGCTTTCTTT; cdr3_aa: CSAPLNDAGLYGKAFF
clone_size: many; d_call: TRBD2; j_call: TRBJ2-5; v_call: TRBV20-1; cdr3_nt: TGCAGTGCTAGAAGGGATCGGACTAGCGCCGGTAACGGGACCCAGTACTTC; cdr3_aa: CSARRDRTSAGNGTQYF
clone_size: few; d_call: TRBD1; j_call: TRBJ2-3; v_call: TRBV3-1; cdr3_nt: TGTGCCAGCAGCCATGGGGGCAGGGGGCTCACAGATACGCAGTATTTT; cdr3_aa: CASSHGGRGLTDTQYF
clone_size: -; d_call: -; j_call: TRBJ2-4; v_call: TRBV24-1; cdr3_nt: TGTGCCACCAGCACTGGGTCCCCGCCAAACATTCAGTACTTC; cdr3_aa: CATSTGSPPNIQYF
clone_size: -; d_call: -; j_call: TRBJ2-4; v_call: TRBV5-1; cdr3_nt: TGCGCCAGCAGCTTGGGTGGGGCCGATCGCATTCAGTACTTC; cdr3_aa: CASSLGGADRIQYF
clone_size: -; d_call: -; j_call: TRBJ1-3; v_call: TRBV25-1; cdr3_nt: TGTGCCAGCAGTGGTCAGCCAGCCTCTGGAAACACCATATATTTT; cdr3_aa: CASSGQPASGNTIYF
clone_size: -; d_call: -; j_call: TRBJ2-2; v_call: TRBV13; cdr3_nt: TGTGCCAGCAGCTTAGGTGGATGGCGGGAGCTGTTTTTT; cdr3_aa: CASSLGGWRELFF
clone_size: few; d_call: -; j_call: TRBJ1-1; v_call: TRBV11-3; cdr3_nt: TGTGCCAGCAGCCGACTACGGCAGGGGAGGAACACTGAAGCTTTCTTT; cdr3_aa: CASSRLRQGRNTEAFF
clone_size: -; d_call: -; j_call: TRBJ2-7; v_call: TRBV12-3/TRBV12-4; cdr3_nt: TGTGCCAGCAGTTTCAGGAACGAGCAGTACTTC; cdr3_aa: CASSFRNEQYF
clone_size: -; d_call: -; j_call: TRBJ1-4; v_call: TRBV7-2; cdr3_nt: TGTGCCAGCAGCGATAGTGGGCAGGGACACGAAAAACTGTTTTTT; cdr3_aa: CASSDSGQGHEKLFF
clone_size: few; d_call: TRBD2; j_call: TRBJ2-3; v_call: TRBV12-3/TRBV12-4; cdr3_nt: TGTGCCAGCAGTCCCGCCCAGCGGGGGTTAGATACGCAGTATTTT; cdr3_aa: CASSPAQRGLDTQYF
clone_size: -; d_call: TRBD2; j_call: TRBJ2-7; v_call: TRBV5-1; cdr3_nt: TGCGCCAGCAGCGCGGGGGGCAACGAGCAGTACTTC; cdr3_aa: CASSAGGNEQYF
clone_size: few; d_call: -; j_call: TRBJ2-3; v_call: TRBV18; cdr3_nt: TGTGCCAGCTCTCCAGGGGACGGCGATACGCAGTATTTT; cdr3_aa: CASSPGDGDTQYF
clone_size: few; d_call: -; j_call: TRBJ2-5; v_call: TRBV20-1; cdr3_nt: TGCAGTGCTAGAGACGGGGCGTTTAGCCAAGAGACCCAGTACTTC; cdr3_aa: CSARDGAFSQETQYF
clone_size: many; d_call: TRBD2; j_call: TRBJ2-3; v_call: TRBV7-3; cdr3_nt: TGTGCCAGCAGCTTATACCCTAGCGGCGGCACAGATACGCAGTATTTT; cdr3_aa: CASSLYPSGGTDTQYF
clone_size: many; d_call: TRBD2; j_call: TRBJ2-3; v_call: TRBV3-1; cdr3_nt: TGTGCCAGCAGCCAAGAGGCTAGCGGGAGCACAGATACGCAGTATTTT; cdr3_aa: CASSQEASGSTDTQYF
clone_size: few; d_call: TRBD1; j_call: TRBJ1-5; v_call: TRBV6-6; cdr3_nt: TGTGCCAGCAGTCGGCCAAACAGGGGGATCGGGCCCCAGCATTTT; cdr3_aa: CASSRPNRGIGPQHF
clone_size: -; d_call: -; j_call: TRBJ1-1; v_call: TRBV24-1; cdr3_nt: TGTGCCACCAGGGCCCAAGGAATGAACACTGAAGCTTTCTTT; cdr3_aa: CATRAQGMNTEAFF
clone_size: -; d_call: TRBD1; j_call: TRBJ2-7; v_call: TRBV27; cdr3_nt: TGTGCCAGCAGTTTAGCCGGGACAGGGAGCTCCTACGAGCAGTACTTC; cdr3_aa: CASSLAGTGSSYEQYF
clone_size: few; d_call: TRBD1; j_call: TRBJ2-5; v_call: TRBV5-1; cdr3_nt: TGCGCCAGCAGCAGGGAGGACAGGGCTAGGGAGACCCAGTACTTC; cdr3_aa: CASSREDRARETQYF
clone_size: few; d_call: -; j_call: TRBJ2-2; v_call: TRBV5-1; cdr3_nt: TGCGCCAGCAGCTTGGCCTCCGAAACCGGGGAGCTGTTTTTT; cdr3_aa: CASSLASETGELFF
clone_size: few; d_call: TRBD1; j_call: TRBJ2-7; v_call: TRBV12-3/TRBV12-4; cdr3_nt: TGTGCCAGCAGTCTCGGACAGGGGTTAGGTGGGTACGAGCAGTACTTC; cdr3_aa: CASSLGQGLGGYEQYF
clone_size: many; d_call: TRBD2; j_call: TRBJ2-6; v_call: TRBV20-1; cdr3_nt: TGCAGTGCACTAGCGTCGAGCTCTGGGGCCAACGTCCTGACTTTC; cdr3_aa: CSALASSSGANVLTF